The rows below give T cell receptor beta chains drawn from one sample of a study of blood T cell repertoires in COVID-19. Generated by immunoSEQ multiplex PCR, the TCRdb table keeps only in-frame clones and is missing some. The sample lists a few hundred thousand clones, about nine tenths occurring once. Sequencing input: PBMCs or T cells enriched from blood (not recorded which). Receptors originate from a woman between 40 and 55 years old with acute COVID-19. CDR3s include the opening cysteine and the closing phenylalanine or tryptophan. D genes are given only for firm matches. Some rows have no size entry. The others give once, few or many, or a class for an expanded clone.

clone_size d_call j_call cdr3_length v_call cdr3_aa cdr3_nt
- TRBD1 TRBJ1-5 18 TRBV7-8 CASSLAVTGGYSNQPQHF TGTGCCAGCAGCTTAGCTGTGACAGGGGGGTATAGCAATCAGCCCCAGCATTTT
- TRBD1 TRBJ1-2 16 TRBV4-2 CASSQPGQGSNYGYTF TGTGCCAGCAGCCAACCCGGACAGGGGTCTAACTATGGCTACACCTTC
few TRBD2 TRBJ2-7 12 TRBV6-5 CASRTSGYEQYF TGTGCCAGCAGGACTAGCGGGTACGAGCAGTACTTC
- TRBD1 TRBJ2-7 13 TRBV6-5 CASSQQQGVEQYF TGTGCCAGCAGCCAACAACAGGGGGTCGAGCAGTACTTC
few TRBD2 TRBJ2-1 16 TRBV4-2 CASSQGAGVGFNEQFF TGTGCCAGCAGCCAGGGCGCGGGAGTGGGGTTCAATGAGCAGTTCTTC
once - TRBJ1-5 15 TRBV7-6 CASSFIQGLNQPQHF TGTGCCAGCAGCTTCATTCAGGGGCTTAATCAGCCCCAGCATTTT
- - TRBJ2-3 16 TRBV9 CASSPPGIGGTDTQYF TGTGCCAGCAGCCCGCCAGGGATAGGTGGAACAGATACGCAGTATTTT
- - TRBJ2-3 17 TRBV7-9 CASSLPGVRPGTDTQYF TGTGCCAGCAGCCTCCCAGGTGTCAGACCAGGCACAGATACGCAGTATTTT
- - TRBJ2-3 11 TRBV7-9 CASSHGQSLYF TGTGCCAGCAGTCACGGACAATCGCTTTATTTT
once TRBD2 TRBJ2-1 13 TRBV7-7 CASSLEREGEQFF TGTGCTAGCAGCTTAGAGCGGGAGGGGGAGCAGTTCTTC
once - TRBJ1-2 13 TRBV10-3 CAIRIGMNYGYTF TGTGCCATCAGGATCGGGATGAACTATGGCTACACCTTC
- TRBD1 TRBJ2-4 13 TRBV19 CASSRDRENIQYF TGTGCCAGTAGTAGGGACAGGGAAAACATTCAGTACTTC
- - TRBJ2-2 16 TRBV28 CASIQQGLPRTGELFF TGTGCCAGCATTCAACAGGGATTGCCGAGGACCGGGGAGCTGTTTTTT
- - TRBJ1-1 14 TRBV27 CASKPRGSSTEAFF TGTGCCAGCAAACCCCGCGGCTCGAGCACTGAAGCTTTCTTT
- - TRBJ1-3 15 TRBV3-1/TRBV3-2 CARTLGAPSGNTIYF TGTGCCAGGACTCTAGGGGCCCCCTCTGGAAACACCATATATTTT
- - TRBJ2-3 14 TRBV19 CASSKGVDTDTQYF TGTGCCAGTAGTAAGGGGGTTGACACAGATACGCAGTATTTT
- - TRBJ2-1 15 TRBV5-1 CASSPSVNNYNEQFF TGCGCCAGCAGCCCTAGCGTAAATAACTACAATGAGCAGTTCTTC
- - TRBJ1-3 15 TRBV12-2 CAGSTEGGAGNTIYF TGTGCAGGCAGCACGGAGGGAGGGGCCGGAAACACCATATATTTT
- - TRBJ2-3 18 TRBV11-2 CASSSMGASGESTDTQYF TGTGCCAGCAGCTCCATGGGGGCCAGCGGCGAGAGCACAGATACGCAGTATTTT
- - TRBJ2-1 17 TRBV21-1 CASSKAGFGSSYNEQFF TGTGCCAGCAGCAAAGCGGGGTTCGGGAGCTCCTACAATGAGCAGTTCTTC
- - TRBJ2-1 15 TRBV27 CASSFDYSSYNEQFF TGTGCCAGCAGTTTCGACTATAGCTCCTACAATGAGCAGTTCTTC
- - TRBJ1-3 17 TRBV4-2 CASSHGEGANSGNTIYF TGTGCCAGCAGCCATGGAGAAGGGGCGAACTCTGGAAACACCATATATTTT
- - TRBJ1-2 13 TRBV19 CASSIGPPGGYTF TGTGCCAGTAGTATAGGACCACCGGGGGGCTACACCTTC
- - TRBJ1-1 14 TRBV29-1 CSVEESRGYTEAFF TGCAGCGTTGAAGAGTCTAGGGGATACACTGAAGCTTTCTTT
- - TRBJ1-1 14 TRBV18 CASSPTGMNTEAFF TGTGCCAGCTCACCCACAGGGATGAACACTGAAGCTTTCTTT
- - TRBJ2-6 19 TRBV7-9 CASSAVGGSGISGANVLTF TGTGCCAGCAGCGCCGTGGGGGGTAGCGGTATCTCTGGGGCCAACGTCCTGACTTTC
- - TRBJ1-2 17 TRBV11-3 CASSLDRPGQTYYGYTF TGTGCCAGCAGCTTAGATAGACCGGGACAAACTTACTATGGCTACACCTTC
- TRBD2 TRBJ2-7 16 TRBV7-9 CASSYGPERDAYEQYF TGTGCCAGCAGCTATGGGCCAGAGCGGGATGCCTACGAGCAGTACTTC
- TRBD1 TRBJ1-4 15 TRBV29-1 CSVEDIGTGNEKLFF TGCAGCGTTGAAGACATTGGGACAGGGAACGAAAAACTGTTTTTT
once TRBD1 TRBJ2-2 16 TRBV7-2 CASSPGTASNTGELFF TGTGCCAGCAGCCCTGGGACAGCCTCCAACACCGGGGAGCTGTTTTTT
few - TRBJ1-5 14 TRBV2 CASSGSQGRQPQHF TGTGCCAGCAGTGGATCCCAGGGTCGCCAGCCCCAGCATTTT
- TRBD2 TRBJ2-3 16 TRBV9 CASSVAALAGGGGQYF TGTGCCAGCAGCGTAGCCGCGCTAGCGGGAGGGGGGGGGCAGTATTTT
- - TRBJ2-4 16 TRBV3-1/TRBV3-2 CASSHRQLLAKNIQYF TGTGCCAGCAGCCACCGACAGCTACTAGCCAAAAACATTCAGTACTTC
- - TRBJ1-5 16 TRBV28 CASSTQGWGSNQPQHF TGTGCCAGCAGTACTCAGGGGTGGGGGAGCAATCAGCCCCAGCATTTT
- TRBD2 TRBJ2-3 16 TRBV5-1 CASKLAGVTSTDTQYF TGCGCCAGCAAACTAGCGGGAGTTACTAGCACAGATACGCAGTATTTT
- - TRBJ2-1 13 TRBV7-9 CASIGENHNEQFF TGTGCCAGCATCGGAGAAAACCACAATGAGCAGTTCTTC
- TRBD1 TRBJ1-4 12 TRBV12-3/TRBV12-4 CASSSDRGFPVF TGTGCCAGCAGTAGCGACAGGGGTTTCCCCGTTTTT
- - TRBJ2-3 15 TRBV5-4 CASSSKGDSTDTQYF TGTGCCAGCAGCTCCAAGGGGGATAGCACAGATACGCAGTATTTT
- TRBD1 TRBJ2-7 15 TRBV7-9 CASSSPTGDRYEQYF TGTGCCAGCAGCAGCCCGACAGGGGACCGTTACGAGCAGTACTTC
- - TRBJ1-1 10 TRBV29-1 CSAAEERAFF TGCAGCGCAGCGGAAGAAAGAGCTTTCTTT
- TRBD1 TRBJ1-2 11 TRBV20-1 CSVRGREGYTF TGCAGTGTAAGGGGGCGCGAAGGCTACACCTTC
once TRBD1 TRBJ1-2 16 TRBV7-9 CASSLPYPTGGNGYTF TGTGCCAGCAGCTTACCCTACCCGACAGGGGGAAATGGCTACACCTTC
- - TRBJ1-1 13 TRBV24-1 CATSVGSDEAAFF TGTGCCACCAGTGTAGGGAGCGATGAGGCCGCTTTCTTT
- - TRBJ1-1 13 TRBV19 CASSIGGSAEAFF TGTGCCAGTAGTATCGGCGGGTCCGCCGAAGCTTTCTTT
few TRBD1 TRBJ1-6 16 TRBV5-1 CASSGSTGGRGSPLHF TGCGCCAGCAGCGGGAGCACAGGGGGCCGGGGGTCACCCCTCCACTTT
once TRBD2 TRBJ2-1 15 TRBV13 CASSLGGLVGTEQFF TGTGCCAGCAGCTTAGGGGGACTAGTGGGCACTGAGCAGTTCTTC
- TRBD1 TRBJ1-3 16 TRBV19 CASSIGPQGFGNTIYF TGTGCCAGTAGTATAGGCCCACAGGGGTTTGGAAACACCATATATTTT
- - TRBJ2-3 14 TRBV29-1 CSVGAGTYADTQYF TGCAGCGTTGGGGCCGGGACATACGCAGATACGCAGTATTTT
- - TRBJ1-1 12 TRBV30 CAWTTGNTEAFF TGTGCCTGGACCACAGGGAACACTGAAGCTTTCTTT
- - TRBJ2-7 13 TRBV12-3/TRBV12-4 CASSLKPSNEQYF TGTGCCAGCAGTTTAAAGCCCTCCAACGAGCAGTACTTC
- TRBD1 TRBJ1-1 15 TRBV4-3 CASSHRRGLNTEAFF TGCGCCAGCAGCCATCGCAGGGGGCTGAACACTGAAGCTTTCTTT
- - TRBJ2-7 14 TRBV3-1/TRBV3-2 CASSQDTLNYEQYF TGTGCCAGCAGCCAAGATACCCTAAACTACGAGCAGTACTTC
- - TRBJ1-2 14 TRBV7-9 CASSLGISNYGYTF TGTGCCAGCAGCTTGGGCATTTCAAACTATGGCTACACCTTC
few TRBD1 TRBJ1-2 15 TRBV30 CAWSVPSQGQYGYTF TGTGCCTGGAGTGTACCGAGTCAGGGACAGTATGGCTACACCTTC
few TRBD1 TRBJ2-7 14 TRBV7-9 CASSLWDRPYEQYF TGTGCCAGCAGCTTATGGGACAGGCCCTACGAGCAGTACTTC